These T cell receptor beta chains were read from a single sample in a study of blood T cell repertoires in COVID-19. Data came from immunoSEQ multiplex PCR; TCRdb stores just in-frame clones and leaves some out. The sample consists of roughly 200,000 clones, 75% to 85% of them appearing once. Sequencing was performed on peripheral blood. These receptors came from a woman in her thirties or forties with COVID-19, enrolled during active disease. Each CDR3 is given with its conserved first and last residue. A D gene is named only where the DNA matches it firmly. Expanded clones are given a class, and other clones once, few, many or no size at all.

cdr3_length: 15
d_call: TRBD2
j_call: TRBJ2-2
clone_size: -
v_call: TRBV30
cdr3_aa: CAWGGLAGAAGELFF
cdr3_nt: TGTGCCTGGGGCGGCCTGGCGGGAGCGGCCGGGGAGCTGTTTTTT

cdr3_length: 15
d_call: -
j_call: TRBJ2-7
clone_size: -
v_call: TRBV4-2
cdr3_aa: CASSQVSGSSYEQYF
cdr3_nt: TGTGCCAGCAGCCAAGTGTCCGGGAGCTCCTACGAGCAGTACTTC

cdr3_length: 12
d_call: -
j_call: TRBJ2-7
clone_size: -
v_call: TRBV5-1
cdr3_aa: CASSLTDYEQYF
cdr3_nt: TGCGCCAGCAGCTTGACTGACTACGAGCAGTACTTC

cdr3_length: 15
d_call: -
j_call: TRBJ1-3
clone_size: -
v_call: TRBV5-1
cdr3_aa: CASSFRGTSGNTIYF
cdr3_nt: TGCGCCAGCAGCTTCAGGGGTACGTCTGGAAACACCATATATTTT

cdr3_length: 14
d_call: TRBD1
j_call: TRBJ1-5
clone_size: -
v_call: TRBV6-5
cdr3_aa: CASRFRTGAQPQHF
cdr3_nt: TGTGCCAGCAGGTTCCGGACAGGGGCACAGCCCCAGCATTTT

cdr3_length: 13
d_call: -
j_call: TRBJ1-1
clone_size: -
v_call: TRBV11-2
cdr3_aa: CASSLFRTAEAFF
cdr3_nt: TGTGCCAGCAGCTTATTTAGGACAGCTGAAGCTTTCTTT

cdr3_length: 13
d_call: -
j_call: TRBJ1-2
clone_size: -
v_call: TRBV24-1
cdr3_aa: CATSDGQNYGYTF
cdr3_nt: TGTGCCACCAGTGATGGGCAGAACTATGGCTACACCTTC

cdr3_length: 18
d_call: -
j_call: TRBJ2-5
clone_size: -
v_call: TRBV15
cdr3_aa: CATSRDSVLAQSEKTQYF
cdr3_nt: TGTGCCACCAGCAGAGATAGTGTTCTAGCACAGAGCGAGAAGACCCAGTACTTC

cdr3_length: 15
d_call: TRBD2
j_call: TRBJ2-4
clone_size: once
v_call: TRBV18
cdr3_aa: CASSRGGGAKNIQYF
cdr3_nt: TGTGCCAGCTCCCGGGGGGGCGGAGCCAAAAACATTCAGTACTTC

cdr3_length: 16
d_call: -
j_call: TRBJ2-3
clone_size: once
v_call: TRBV30
cdr3_aa: CAWRGASADLTDTQYF
cdr3_nt: TGTGCCTGGAGAGGAGCCTCCGCCGATCTCACAGATACGCAGTATTTT

cdr3_length: 14
d_call: -
j_call: TRBJ1-2
clone_size: -
v_call: TRBV7-9
cdr3_aa: CASSSPEANYGYTF
cdr3_nt: TGTGCCAGCAGCTCCCCCGAGGCTAACTATGGCTACACCTTC

cdr3_length: 14
d_call: -
j_call: TRBJ1-3
clone_size: -
v_call: TRBV7-9
cdr3_aa: CASSLAGQENTIYF
cdr3_nt: TGTGCCAGCAGCTTAGCGGGGCAAGAAAACACCATATATTTT

cdr3_length: 15
d_call: TRBD2
j_call: TRBJ2-1
clone_size: -
v_call: TRBV27
cdr3_aa: CASSFGGGSYNEQFF
cdr3_nt: TGTGCCAGCAGTTTTGGGGGGGGGTCCTACAATGAGCAGTTCTTC

cdr3_length: 17
d_call: TRBD2
j_call: TRBJ2-3
clone_size: -
v_call: TRBV7-9
cdr3_aa: CASSSPRPLAGADTQYF
cdr3_nt: TGTGCCAGCAGCTCTCCGCGACCTCTAGCGGGGGCAGATACGCAGTATTTT

cdr3_length: 13
d_call: -
j_call: TRBJ1-1
clone_size: -
v_call: TRBV5-1
cdr3_aa: CASRHLTDTEAFF
cdr3_nt: TGCGCCAGCAGGCACCTTACGGACACTGAAGCTTTCTTT

cdr3_length: 14
d_call: TRBD2
j_call: TRBJ2-7
clone_size: -
v_call: TRBV19
cdr3_aa: CASSRTRSGYEQYF
cdr3_nt: TGTGCCAGTAGTAGGACTAGATCGGGCTACGAGCAGTACTTC

cdr3_length: 17
d_call: TRBD2
j_call: TRBJ2-7
clone_size: -
v_call: TRBV29-1
cdr3_aa: CSVLIPGLTSGSYEQYF
cdr3_nt: TGCAGCGTTTTAATCCCAGGCCTGACTAGCGGGAGTTACGAGCAGTACTTC

cdr3_length: 17
d_call: -
j_call: TRBJ1-1
clone_size: -
v_call: TRBV3-1/TRBV3-2
cdr3_aa: CASSQDFRARGNTEAFF
cdr3_nt: TGTGCCAGCAGCCAAGATTTTCGCGCCAGGGGAAACACTGAAGCTTTCTTT

cdr3_length: 16
d_call: TRBD2
j_call: TRBJ2-5
clone_size: -
v_call: TRBV19
cdr3_aa: CASSTSGRLLGETQYF
cdr3_nt: TGTGCCAGTAGTACTAGCGGGAGGCTACTGGGAGAGACCCAGTACTTC

cdr3_length: 16
d_call: TRBD2
j_call: TRBJ2-5
clone_size: -
v_call: TRBV5-1
cdr3_aa: CASSLVLAATGETQYF
cdr3_nt: TGCGCCAGCAGCTTGGTGCTAGCGGCGACGGGAGAGACCCAGTACTTC

cdr3_length: 13
d_call: -
j_call: TRBJ1-2
clone_size: -
v_call: TRBV27
cdr3_aa: CASSLRSGSGYTF
cdr3_nt: TGTGCCAGCAGTTTACGTTCTGGGAGTGGCTACACCTTC

cdr3_length: 15
d_call: -
j_call: TRBJ1-6
clone_size: -
v_call: TRBV3-1/TRBV3-2
cdr3_aa: CASSQDSIYNSPLHF
cdr3_nt: TGTGCCAGCAGCCAAGACAGTATCTATAATTCACCCCTCCACTTT

cdr3_length: 15
d_call: TRBD2
j_call: TRBJ2-5
clone_size: -
v_call: TRBV9
cdr3_aa: CASSVGTGTISPQYF
cdr3_nt: TGTGCCAGCAGCGTCGGAACTGGGACTATATCTCCCCAGTACTTC

cdr3_length: 14
d_call: TRBD1
j_call: TRBJ1-2
clone_size: -
v_call: TRBV30
cdr3_aa: CACLGQAPNYGYTF
cdr3_nt: TGTGCCTGTCTCGGACAGGCCCCTAACTATGGCTACACCTTC

cdr3_length: 17
d_call: TRBD1
j_call: TRBJ1-5
clone_size: -
v_call: TRBV7-2
cdr3_aa: CASSLVSGTGFYQPQHF
cdr3_nt: TGTGCCAGCAGCCTTGTATCAGGGACAGGGTTTTATCAGCCCCAGCATTTT

cdr3_length: 15
d_call: TRBD1
j_call: TRBJ1-6
clone_size: once
v_call: TRBV9
cdr3_aa: CASSVTPGQKSPLHF
cdr3_nt: TGTGCCAGCAGCGTCACACCGGGACAGAAATCACCCCTCCACTTT

cdr3_length: 13
d_call: TRBD2
j_call: TRBJ2-1
clone_size: once
v_call: TRBV9
cdr3_aa: CASSGRAGNEQFF
cdr3_nt: TGTGCCTCGAGCGGGAGGGCGGGAAATGAGCAGTTCTTC

cdr3_length: 13
d_call: -
j_call: TRBJ2-5
clone_size: -
v_call: TRBV19
cdr3_aa: CASKREPQETQYF
cdr3_nt: TGTGCCAGTAAGAGGGAACCTCAAGAGACCCAGTACTTC

cdr3_length: 17
d_call: TRBD1
j_call: TRBJ1-1
clone_size: -
v_call: TRBV10-2
cdr3_aa: CASSEFWVRGLSREAFF
cdr3_nt: TGCGCCAGCAGTGAGTTCTGGGTCAGGGGGCTTTCACGGGAAGCTTTCTTT

cdr3_length: 16
d_call: -
j_call: TRBJ1-1
clone_size: few
v_call: TRBV5-6
cdr3_aa: CASSLSGGRASLGAFF
cdr3_nt: TGTGCCAGCAGCTTAAGCGGAGGGAGGGCTAGTCTCGGGGCTTTCTTT

cdr3_length: 13
d_call: -
j_call: TRBJ1-1
clone_size: -
v_call: TRBV9
cdr3_aa: CASSPDIREEAFF
cdr3_nt: TGTGCCAGCAGCCCGGACATTCGAGAAGAAGCTTTCTTT

cdr3_length: 14
d_call: -
j_call: TRBJ2-7
clone_size: -
v_call: TRBV19
cdr3_aa: CASSTRDIVYEQYF
cdr3_nt: TGTGCCAGTAGTACCCGGGACATCGTATACGAGCAGTACTTC

cdr3_length: 15
d_call: TRBD2
j_call: TRBJ2-3
clone_size: -
v_call: TRBV4-3
cdr3_aa: CASGTSSGARDTQYF
cdr3_nt: TGCGCCAGCGGAACCTCCAGCGGGGCTAGAGATACGCAGTATTTT

cdr3_length: 17
d_call: TRBD1
j_call: TRBJ2-3
clone_size: -
v_call: TRBV5-1
cdr3_aa: CASSTGQGASSTDTQYF
cdr3_nt: TGCGCCAGCAGCACCGGACAGGGGGCGAGTAGCACAGATACGCAGTATTTT

cdr3_length: 14
d_call: -
j_call: TRBJ1-1
clone_size: few
v_call: TRBV7-3
cdr3_aa: CASSLTRGSTEAFF
cdr3_nt: TGTGCCAGCAGCTTAACGCGGGGAAGCACTGAAGCTTTCTTT

cdr3_length: 14
d_call: -
j_call: TRBJ2-7
clone_size: few
v_call: TRBV6-1
cdr3_aa: CASSEGQDPSNAYF
cdr3_nt: TGTGCCAGCAGTGAAGGACAGGACCCCTCTAATGCGTACTTC

cdr3_length: 15
d_call: -
j_call: TRBJ2-5
clone_size: -
v_call: TRBV6-5
cdr3_aa: CASRGGGQEQETQYF
cdr3_nt: TGTGCCAGCAGGGGAGGGGGACAGGAACAAGAGACCCAGTACTTC

cdr3_length: 13
d_call: -
j_call: TRBJ2-3
clone_size: few
v_call: TRBV5-1
cdr3_aa: CASSGEGTDTQYF
cdr3_nt: TGCGCCAGCAGCGGGGAGGGCACAGATACGCAGTATTTT

cdr3_length: 15
d_call: -
j_call: TRBJ2-2
clone_size: -
v_call: TRBV6-4
cdr3_aa: CASSDRPGSTGELFF
cdr3_nt: TGTGCCAGCAGTGACAGGCCAGGAAGCACCGGGGAGCTGTTTTTT

cdr3_length: 15
d_call: -
j_call: TRBJ2-1
clone_size: -
v_call: TRBV5-4
cdr3_aa: CASSLFGLARNEQFF
cdr3_nt: TGTGCCAGCAGCTTGTTTGGGCTAGCTAGAAATGAGCAGTTCTTC

cdr3_length: 14
d_call: TRBD1
j_call: TRBJ2-5
clone_size: once
v_call: TRBV4-1
cdr3_aa: CASSRPGQVETQYF
cdr3_nt: TGCGCCAGCAGCCGCCCTGGACAGGTAGAGACCCAGTACTTC

cdr3_length: 15
d_call: -
j_call: TRBJ1-3
clone_size: -
v_call: TRBV5-1
cdr3_aa: CASSSGEFVGNTIYF
cdr3_nt: TGCGCCAGCAGTTCAGGGGAGTTCGTTGGAAACACCATATATTTT